This TCR beta chain was sequenced during a study of blood T cell repertoires in COVID-19. The wider study: COVID-19 samples collected from the United States, Italy and Spain covered acute and convalescent phases.

Study processing details: Amplification of reference gene primers was used by the study to estimate nucleated cell counts. Data came from immunoSEQ multiplex PCR; TCRdb stores just in-frame clones and leaves some out. V and J calls and clone size are as listed in that table; D and trimming were resolved from the DNA. The sample includes around 300,000 clones, roughly 85% of them seen just once. CDR1 and CDR2 from the germline V gene are SGHRS and YFSETQ. The CDR3 spans 14 residues. Trimming cost V 4 bases and J 2 bases; bases outside gene matches: 5. The source of this sequence is a human donor in a cohort sampled during active COVID-19. Sequenced material: peripheral blood. The chain links TRBV5-1 to TRBJ2-7; the match to TRBD2 covers 8 bases. The CDR3 loop is CASSGAGRAYEQYF. The CDR3 nucleotides read TGCGCCAGCAGCGGGGCCGGGAGGGCCTACGAGCAGTACTTC.